A single T cell receptor beta chain is shown here with its context. The antigen is not known. TCRdb called clones again from the PCR reads with MiXCR. The sample lists tens of thousands of clones; about 24% were seen once. Every patient was untreated before thyroid surgery. Germline V gene data show CDR1 as SGHAT and CDR2 as FQNNGV. This CDR3 is 18 amino acids long. V lost 6 bases, J lost 2 bases, and 14 bases stayed unmatched. The data were taken from a study of metastatic and nonmetastatic thyroid tumors. Findings of the study overall: The study reportedly found significantly higher TCR beta diversity in malignant thyroid tumors than benign nodules, in blood and tumor.

The chain is built from TRBV11-2 and TRBJ2-7; 12 nucleotides line up with TRBD2. Sequencing input: tumor tissue. This TCR derives from a male donor with papillary thyroid cancer or a benign thyroid nodule (not recorded which). Some clones in this sample may be carry-over from other donors' samples. In DNA, the CDR3 is TGTGCCAGCAGTAGACTCACACCGGGACTAGCGGGTACCTACGAGCAGTACTTC. It encodes CASSRLTPGLAGTYEQYF.